These T cell receptor beta chains were read from a single sample in a study of T-cell reconstitution after alpha-beta-depleted transplantation in children. TCRdb re-called the PCR reads with MiXCR, one entry per CDR3 protein. The sample has 140,000 or so distinct CDR3 sequences; more than 8% are singletons. The sample was PBMCs, mostly from graft donor cells, taken 180 days after TCRalphabeta/CD19-depleted stem cell transplant. Receptors were obtained from a female patient aged 2-9 years who had a stem cell transplant for congenital amegakaryocytic thrombocytopenia, so the T cells may come from the graft donor. CDR3s leave out the opening cysteine and the closing phenylalanine or tryptophan. Each record gives: V gene, CDR3 protein.

v_call: TRBV29-1
cdr3_aa: SLLLAGYNEQF

v_call: TRBV27
cdr3_aa: ASSLMSGATGELF

v_call: TRBV7-2
cdr3_aa: ASSSGGGYEQY

v_call: TRBV5-1
cdr3_aa: ASSVTGGAGKNIQY

v_call: TRBV12-3/TRBV12-4
cdr3_aa: ASSFPHRSSYNEQF

v_call: TRBV2
cdr3_aa: ASGRLNTGELF

v_call: TRBV5-1
cdr3_aa: ASTIGGSPNEKLF

v_call: TRBV7-6
cdr3_aa: ASSSQVAGESDTQY

v_call: TRBV12-3/TRBV12-4
cdr3_aa: ASRLGAVNYGYT

v_call: TRBV7-6
cdr3_aa: ASSTRQGKGETQY

v_call: TRBV7-6
cdr3_aa: ASSLALGGRTEAF

v_call: TRBV28
cdr3_aa: ASSLFRLTSGNTIY

v_call: TRBV10-3
cdr3_aa: AISVDSGGKRPSTDTQY

v_call: TRBV5-5
cdr3_aa: ASSSTPTRLYNEQF

v_call: TRBV2
cdr3_aa: ASSPYRTGNTEAF

v_call: TRBV12-3/TRBV12-4
cdr3_aa: ASSQGQGRTDTQY